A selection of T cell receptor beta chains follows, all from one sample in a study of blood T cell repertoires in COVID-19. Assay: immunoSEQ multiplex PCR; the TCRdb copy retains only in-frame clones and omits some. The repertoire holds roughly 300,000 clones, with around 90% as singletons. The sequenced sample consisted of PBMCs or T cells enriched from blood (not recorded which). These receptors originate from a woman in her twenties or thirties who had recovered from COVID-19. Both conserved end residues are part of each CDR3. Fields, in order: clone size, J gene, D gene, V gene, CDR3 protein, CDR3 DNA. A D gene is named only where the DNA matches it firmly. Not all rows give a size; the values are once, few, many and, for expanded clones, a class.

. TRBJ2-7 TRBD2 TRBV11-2 CASSLRGLAGIGEYEQYF TGTGCCAGCAGCTTAAGGGGACTAGCGGGGATTGGGGAGTACGAGCAGTACTTC
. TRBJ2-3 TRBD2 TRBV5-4 CASTLGGVVTDTQYF TGTGCCAGCACCCTTGGGGGGGTGGTAACAGATACGCAGTATTTT
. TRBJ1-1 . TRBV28 CASSFQRNPEAFF TGTGCCAGCAGTTTCCAGCGAAACCCTGAAGCTTTCTTT
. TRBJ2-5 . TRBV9 CASSVGLGETQYF TGTGCCAGCAGCGTAGGACTAGGGGAGACCCAGTACTTC
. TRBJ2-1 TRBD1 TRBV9 CASSGIGTGGLGARYNEQFF TGTGCCAGCAGCGGAATCGGGACAGGGGGCTTGGGGGCCCGATACAATGAGCAGTTCTTC
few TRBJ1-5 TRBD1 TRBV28 CASSLGQGRHQPQHF TGTGCCAGCAGTTTGGGACAGGGAAGGCATCAGCCCCAGCATTTT
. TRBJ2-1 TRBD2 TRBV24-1 CATSDFTGTTGDEQFF TGTGCCACCAGTGATTTTACCGGGACTACAGGCGATGAGCAGTTCTTC
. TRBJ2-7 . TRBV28 CASSQADWSSYEQYF TGTGCCAGCAGCCAAGCGGACTGGAGCTCCTACGAGCAGTACTTC
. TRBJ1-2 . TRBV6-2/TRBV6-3 CASSYSEDNPNRGYTF TGTGCCAGCAGTTACTCCGAGGATAACCCAAACCGTGGCTACACCTTC
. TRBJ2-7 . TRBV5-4 CASSLYSGGGTVTYEQYF TGTGCCAGCAGCTTGTACTCCGGTGGGGGGACAGTTACCTACGAGCAGTACTTC
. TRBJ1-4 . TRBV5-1 CASSSTVNEKLFF TGCGCCAGCAGCTCGACTGTTAATGAAAAACTGTTTTTT
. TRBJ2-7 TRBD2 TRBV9 CASSAGTSGSEQYF TGTGCCAGCAGCGCCGGGACTAGCGGATCCGAGCAGTACTTC
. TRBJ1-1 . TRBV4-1 CASSPLWSGARTQAFF TGCGCCAGCAGCCCCTTATGGAGTGGTGCACGGACTCAAGCTTTCTTT
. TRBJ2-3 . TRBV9 CASSANTDTQYF TGTGCCAGCAGCGCAAACACAGATACGCAGTATTTT
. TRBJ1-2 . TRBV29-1 CSVTTDYGYTF TGCAGCGTCACCACAGACTATGGCTACACCTTC
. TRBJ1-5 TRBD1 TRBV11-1 CASSLGQGRNQPQHF TGTGCCAGCAGCTTAGGACAGGGAAGAAATCAGCCCCAGCATTTT
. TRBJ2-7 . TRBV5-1 CASSRDGQSPHRKGYEQYF TGCGCCAGCAGCCGAGACGGACAGTCCCCACACCGAAAAGGCTACGAGCAGTACTTC
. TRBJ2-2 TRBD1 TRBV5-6 CASSLKTGEGTGELFF TGTGCCAGCAGCTTGAAGACAGGGGAAGGAACCGGGGAGCTGTTTTTT
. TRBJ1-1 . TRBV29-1 CSVQQITEAFF TGCAGCGTCCAACAAATCACTGAAGCTTTCTTT
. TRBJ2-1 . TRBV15 CATSRDRASYNEQFF TGTGCCACCAGCAGAGATCGAGCCTCCTACAATGAGCAGTTCTTC
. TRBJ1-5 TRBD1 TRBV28 CASSLQGALQPQHF TGTGCCAGCAGTTTACAGGGGGCGTTGCAGCCCCAGCATTTT
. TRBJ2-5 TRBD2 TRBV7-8 CASLGTSGSGETQYF TGTGCCAGCTTAGGCACTAGCGGGAGTGGAGAGACCCAGTACTTC
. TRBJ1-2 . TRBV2 CASSVYRDTLYGYTF TGTGCCAGCAGTGTATATCGGGACACACTCTATGGCTACACCTTC
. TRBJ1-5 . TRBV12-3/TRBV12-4 CASRKQGSQPQHF TGTGCCAGCAGAAAACAGGGAAGTCAGCCCCAGCATTTT
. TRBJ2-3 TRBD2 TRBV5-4 CASSAGLAGEADTQYF TGTGCCAGCAGCGCTGGACTAGCGGGAGAGGCAGATACGCAGTATTTT
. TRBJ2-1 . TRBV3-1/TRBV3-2 CASSPGRSDEQFF TGTGCCAGCAGCCCGGGGAGGAGCGATGAGCAGTTCTTC
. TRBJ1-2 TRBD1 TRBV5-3 CARILRDRGDGYTF TGTGCCAGAATCCTCCGGGACAGGGGTGATGGCTACACCTTC
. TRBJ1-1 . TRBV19 CASSRDTEAFF TGTGCCAGTAGTCGGGACACTGAAGCTTTCTTT
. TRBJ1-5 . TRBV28 CASELEGGNQPQHF TGTGCCAGCGAACTGGAGGGAGGCAATCAGCCCCAGCATTTT
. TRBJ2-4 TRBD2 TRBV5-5 CASSAEGLAGVRWDF TGTGCCAGCAGCGCCGAAGGACTAGCGGGAGTAAGGTGGGACTTC
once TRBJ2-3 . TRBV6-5 CASTEWQGSGSQYF TGTGCCAGCACCGAGTGGCAGGGGTCGGGATCGCAGTATTTT
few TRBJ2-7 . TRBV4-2 CASSQVWEGDQYF TGTGCCAGCAGCCAAGTCTGGGAGGGGGATCAGTACTTC
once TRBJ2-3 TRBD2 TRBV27 CASGGLADTQYF TGTGCCAGCGGGGGACTAGCTGATACGCAGTATTTT
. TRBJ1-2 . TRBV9 CASSVAARDYGYTF TGTGCCAGCAGCGTAGCTGCCAGGGACTATGGCTACACCTTC
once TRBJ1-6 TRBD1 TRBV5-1 CASSPGQGGNSPLHF TGCGCCAGCAGCCCTGGACAGGGTGGAAATTCACCCCTCCACTTT
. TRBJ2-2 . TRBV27 CASSFRAGPSNTGELFF TGTGCCAGCAGTTTTCGGGCAGGGCCCTCGAACACCGGGGAGCTGTTTTTT
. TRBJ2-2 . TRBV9 CASSVGGPGELFF TGTGCCAGCAGCGTCGGGGGGCCCGGGGAGCTGTTTTTT
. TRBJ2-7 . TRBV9 CASTKGDPSYEQYF TGTGCCAGCACTAAGGGAGACCCCTCCTACGAGCAGTACTTC
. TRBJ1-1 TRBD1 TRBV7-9 CASSSRTGTDTEAFF TGTGCCAGCAGCTCCAGGACAGGGACCGACACTGAAGCTTTCTTT
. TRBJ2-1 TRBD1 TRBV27 CASSSRDRVGNEQFF TGTGCCAGCAGTTCCCGGGACAGGGTGGGCAATGAGCAGTTCTTC
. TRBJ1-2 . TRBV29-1 CSGEIANGYTF TGCAGCGGCGAAATAGCTAACGGCTACACCTTC
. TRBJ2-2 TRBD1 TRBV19 CASRGQTNTGELFF TGTGCCAGTAGGGGACAGACGAACACCGGGGAGCTGTTTTTT
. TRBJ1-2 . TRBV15 CATSTSLADTTNYGYTF TGTGCCACCAGCACTAGTTTAGCGGACACTACTAACTATGGCTACACCTTC
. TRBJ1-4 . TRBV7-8 CASSNQDSNNEKLFF TGTGCCAGCAGCAACCAGGACAGCAATAATGAAAAACTGTTTTTT
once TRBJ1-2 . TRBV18 CASSPFAGTPNYGYTF TGTGCCAGCTCTCCGTTTGCCGGGACACCTAACTATGGCTACACCTTC
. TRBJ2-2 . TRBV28 CASSSTQYTGELFF TGTGCCAGCAGTTCGACACAGTACACCGGGGAGCTGTTTTTT
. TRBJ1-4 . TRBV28 CASSAGTVDEKLFF TGTGCCAGCAGTGCCGGGACTGTTGATGAAAAACTGTTTTTT
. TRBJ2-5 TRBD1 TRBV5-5 CASSLGTGGNQETQYF TGTGCCAGCAGCTTAGGGACAGGGGGTAATCAAGAGACCCAGTACTTC
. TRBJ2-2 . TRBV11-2 CASSLGRGSTGELFF TGTGCCAGCAGCTTAGGGAGAGGATCTACCGGGGAGCTGTTTTTT
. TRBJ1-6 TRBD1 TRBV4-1 CASSQVQGVSNSPLHF TGCGCCAGCAGCCAGGTTCAGGGGGTTAGTAATTCACCCCTCCACTTT
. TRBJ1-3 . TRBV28 CASRTAGNTIYF TGTGCCAGCAGGACAGCTGGAAACACCATATATTTT
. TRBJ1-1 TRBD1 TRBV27 CASRSYRGEVNTEAFF TGTGCCAGCAGAAGCTACAGGGGAGAGGTGAACACTGAAGCTTTCTTT
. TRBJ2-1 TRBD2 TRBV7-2 CASSFDQLAGGNEQFF TGTGCCAGCAGCTTCGATCAACTAGCGGGAGGCAATGAGCAGTTCTTC
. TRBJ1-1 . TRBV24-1 CATSDAGGREAFF TGTGCCACCAGTGATGCGGGGGGGAGGGAAGCTTTCTTT
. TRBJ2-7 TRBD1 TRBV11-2 CASRPTGMGEQYF TGTGCCAGCCGTCCGACAGGGATGGGCGAGCAGTACTTC